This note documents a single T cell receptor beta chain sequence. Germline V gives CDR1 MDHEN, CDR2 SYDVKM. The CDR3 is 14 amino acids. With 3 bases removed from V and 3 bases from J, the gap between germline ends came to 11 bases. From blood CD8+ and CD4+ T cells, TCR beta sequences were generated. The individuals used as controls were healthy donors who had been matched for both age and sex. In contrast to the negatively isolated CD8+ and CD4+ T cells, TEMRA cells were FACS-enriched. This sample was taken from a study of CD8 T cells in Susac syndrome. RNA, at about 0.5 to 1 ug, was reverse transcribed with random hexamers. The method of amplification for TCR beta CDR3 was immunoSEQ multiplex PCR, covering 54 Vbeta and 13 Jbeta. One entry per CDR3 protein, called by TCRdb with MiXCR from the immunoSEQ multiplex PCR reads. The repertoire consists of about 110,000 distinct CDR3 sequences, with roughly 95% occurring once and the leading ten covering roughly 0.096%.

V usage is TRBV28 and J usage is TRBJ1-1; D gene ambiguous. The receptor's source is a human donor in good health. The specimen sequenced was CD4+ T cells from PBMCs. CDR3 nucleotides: TGTGCCAGCAGTTTGAAGAACCGTTACACTGAAGCTTTCTTT. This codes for CASSLKNRYTEAFF.